This T cell receptor beta chain stems from a study of blood T cell repertoires in COVID-19. Study-level background: Samples came from the United States, Italy and Spain, spanning acute and convalescent COVID-19. In each case, the material was cDNA or gDNA derived from T cells, B-cell-depleted T cells, or PBMCs.

Authors' methods: It was from reference gene primer amplification that nucleated cell counts were estimated. Sequencing used immunoSEQ multiplex PCR; TCRdb keeps in-frame clones, though not all of them. V, J and clone size reflect that table, while D and trimming were determined from the DNA. This sample carries 140,000 to 150,000 clones, over 80% of them seen once, and the ten largest clones take about 3%. Germline V lookup: CDR1 KGHSH, CDR2 LQKENI. The V end lost 1 base, the J end lost 3 bases, and 9 bases lay between the germline ends. The CDR3 length is 14 residues. Material for sequencing was peripheral blood. This rearrangement joins TRBV18 to TRBJ1-2, with no clear D. The TCR sequence derives from a woman between 35 and 50 years old with active or convalescent COVID-19. CDR3 in amino acids: CASSPLLEDYGYTF. CDR3 nucleotides: TGTGCCAGCTCACCACTCCTGGAGGACTATGGCTACACCTTC.